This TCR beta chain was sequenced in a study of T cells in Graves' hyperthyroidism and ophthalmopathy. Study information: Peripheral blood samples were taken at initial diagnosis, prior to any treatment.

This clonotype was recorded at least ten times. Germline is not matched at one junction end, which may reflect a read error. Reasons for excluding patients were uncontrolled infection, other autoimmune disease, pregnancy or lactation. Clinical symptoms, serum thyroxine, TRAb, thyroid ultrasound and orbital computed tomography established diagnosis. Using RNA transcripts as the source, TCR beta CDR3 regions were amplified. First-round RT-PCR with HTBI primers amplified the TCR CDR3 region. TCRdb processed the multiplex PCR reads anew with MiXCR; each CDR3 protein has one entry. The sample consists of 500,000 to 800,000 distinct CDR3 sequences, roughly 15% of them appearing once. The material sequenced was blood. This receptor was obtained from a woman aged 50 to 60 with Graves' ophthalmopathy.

The CDR3 nucleotides read TGTGCTAGCAGTCATAAGTATGCAGATACGCAGTATTTT. This gives the protein CASSHKYADTQYF. The rearrangement joins TRBV7-7 to TRBJ2-3; D not certain. The CDR3 is 13 amino acids. Germline V gene data show CDR1 as SSHAT and CDR2 as FNYEAQ (reference sequence).